The 32 T cell receptor beta chains presented below share a single source sample, sequenced in a study of T cell repertoires in cytomegalovirus infection. No antigens are known for them. MiXCR, run by TCRdb on the reads, gives a single entry per CDR3 protein. The sample has some 71,000 distinct CDR3 sequences, about 29% seen once. The sequencing used CD8+ T cells from cultured PBMCs, collected from culture after CMV antigen stimulation. Every receptor here comes from a human donor in good health (CMV status not recorded). Some clones in this sample may be carry-over from other donors' samples.

The chain is built from TRBV11-2 and TRBJ2-7, with 9 bases matching TRBD1. Germline values: CDR1 SGHAT, CDR2 FQNNGV. The CDR3 spans 15 residues. Trimming at V came to 3 bases and at J to 5 bases, leaving 8 bases not matched to a gene. CDR3 protein: CASSLPGQGLDEQYF. CDR3 nucleotide sequence: TGTGCCAGCAGCTTGCCGGGACAGGGCTTAGACGAGCAGTACTTC.

The chain carries TRBV7-9 and TRBJ2-5; no firm D call. The CDR3 covers 17 residues. The germline gives CDR1 SEHNR, CDR2 FQNEAQ (reference sequence). The V end lost 2 bases, the J end lost 3 bases, and 19 bases lay between the germline ends. This CDR3 is CASSLMSLEGLEETQYF. In DNA form, the CDR3 reads TGTGCCAGCAGCTTAATGTCCCTAGAAGGTCTAGAAGAGACCCAGTACTTC.

The CDR3 is CASSAPGAGANEQFF. DNA of the CDR3: TGTGCCAGCAGCGCGCCGGGAGCGGGAGCTAATGAGCAGTTCTTC. V gene TRBV7-6 combines with J gene TRBJ2-1; 8 bases map to TRBD2. The CDR3 has 15 amino acids. J was trimmed by 7 bases and V by 5 bases; bases with no gene match: 10. The germline gives CDR1 SGHVS, CDR2 FNYEAQ.

The chain uses TRBV7-9 and TRBJ2-2, with TRBD2 matching over 8 bases. Looked up from germline, CDR1 is SEHNR and CDR2 is FQNEAQ (reference sequence). The CDR3 has 13 amino acids. The ends lost 7 bases at V and 5 bases at J; junction bases unmatched: 3. CDR3 DNA sequence: TGTGCCAGCACCCGGGGGGGAACCGGGGAGCTGTTTTTT. As protein: CASTRGGTGELFF.

This clonotype was detected a few times. The gene calls are TRBV6-2 or TRBV6-3 and TRBJ2-7; no clear D gene. This CDR3 spans 11 amino acids. V lost 2 bases and J lost 2, with 1 base in between. Germline V gene data show CDR1 as MNHEY and CDR2 as SVGEGT. The CDR3 DNA reads TGTGCCAGCAGTTACGCCTACGAGCAGTACTTC. Its translation is CASSYAYEQYF.

V usage is TRBV20-1 and J usage is TRBJ1-1; no clear D gene. Trimming removed 1 base at V and 1 base at J, with 13 bases between. Germline CDR1 reads DFQATT; CDR2 reads SNEGSKA (reference sequence). This CDR3 has 15 residues. CDR3 region: CSARAQDGQNTEAFF. In nucleotides, the CDR3 is TGCAGTGCTAGAGCCCAGGACGGCCAGAACACTGAAGCTTTCTTT.

There are a few counts of this clonotype. This chain joins TRBV7-9 and TRBJ1-3, with D tentatively TRBD1 (6 bases). The V gene lost 6 bases and the J gene lost 3 bases, with 15 bases spanning the gap. In germline, CDR1 is SEHNR, CDR2 FQNEAQ (reference sequence). The CDR3 consists of 15 residues. CDR3 in amino acids: CASRGGGAIGNTIYF. CDR3 DNA: TGTGCCAGCAGAGGCGGGGGGGCGATTGGAAACACCATATATTTT. Full variable domain (missing parts from reference TRBV7-9 and TRBJ1-3): DTGVSQNPRHKITKRGQNVTFRCDPISEHNRLYWYRQTLGQGPEFLTYFQNEAQLEKSRLLSDRFSAERPKGSFSTLEIQRTEQGDSAMYLCASRGGGAIGNTIYFGEGSWLTVV.

In its sample, this clonotype was seen a few times. V gene TRBV14 combines with J gene TRBJ2-4, with 8 bases that match TRBD2. V lost 5 bases, J lost 8 bases, and 5 bases stayed unmatched. The CDR3 runs 13 residues. CDR1 is SGHDN, CDR2 FVKESK, per germline. The CDR3 spells CASSGPGGYIQYF. Here the CDR3 DNA reads TGTGCCAGCAGCGGGCCGGGGGGGTACATTCAGTACTTC.

This clonotype was recorded many times. V gene TRBV6-5 combines with J gene TRBJ2-7, with a tentative D call TRBD1 (6 bases). This CDR3 is 13 amino acids long. Per the germline V gene, CDR1 is MNHEY and CDR2 is SVGAGI. With 2 bases removed from V and 6 bases from J, the gap between germline ends came to 11 bases. CDR3 sequence (DNA): TGTGCCAGCAGTTACACACAGGGCGGCGAGCAGTACTTC. Amino acids: CASSYTQGGEQYF.

The CDR3 nucleotides are TGTGCCAGCAGCTTTACAACTAGCGGGAGGGCCGAGAGCCAAGAGACCCAGTACTTC. This sequence encodes CASSFTTSGRAESQETQYF. The chain couples TRBV7-8 to TRBJ2-5, with 13 bases identical to TRBD2. The germline CDR1 and CDR2 sequences are SGHVS and FQNEAQ. V was pared by 3 bases and J by 1 base, with 11 bases of the junction left unmatched. The CDR3 spans 19 residues.

Notes on this clonotype: Germline is not matched at one junction end, which may reflect a read error. V and J are TRBV4-1 and TRBJ2-7, with D possibly matching TRBD1 (5 bases). The CDR3 runs 19 residues. CDR1 is MGHRA and CDR2 is YSYEKL in the germline V gene. This CDR3 is CASSRDLGAGQLLSHEQYF. The DNA for the CDR3 is TGCGCCAGCAGCCGAGATCTTGGAGCAGGACAACTCCTCTCCCACGAGCAGTACTTC.

This chain joins TRBV6-6 and TRBJ1-1; 7 nucleotides match TRBD1. The trim removed 7 bases at V and 0 bases at J, leaving 11 bases unmatched. CDR1 is MNHNY and CDR2 is SVGAGI in the germline V gene (reference sequence). The length of the CDR3 is 16 residues. The CDR3 DNA sequence: TGTGCCAGCACAGGGGGGAGGATTCTTATGAACACTGAAGCTTTCTTT. It yields the protein CASTGGRILMNTEAFF.

This clonotype was counted many times. The V call is TRBV12-3 or TRBV12-4, the J call TRBJ2-7; 9 bases are shared with TRBD2. The CDR3 has 17 amino acids. V was clipped by 4 bases and J by 2 bases; unmatched bases: 12. The CDR3 here is CASSSTLAAGGPYEQYF. The CDR3 bases are TGTGCCAGCAGTTCCACCCTAGCTGCGGGAGGGCCCTACGAGCAGTACTTC.

The table lists this clonotype with many counts. The V call is TRBV28, the J call TRBJ1-6; 9 nucleotides agree with TRBD1. CDR1 MDHEN and CDR2 SYDVKM come from the germline V gene. J gave up 7 bases and V 0 bases, and 10 bases lay outside the gene matches. This CDR3 has 18 residues. The DNA of the CDR3 is TGTGCCAGCAGTTTATGGGTGGACCCGGACAGGGGAAATTCACCCCTCCACTTT. This encodes CASSLWVDPDRGNSPLHF.

J is TRBJ1-4 and V is TRBV20-1, with D possibly being TRBD1 (6 bases). CDR1 DFQATT and CDR2 SNEGSKA come from the germline V gene (reference sequence). Trimming removed 0 bases at V and 4 bases at J, with 12 bases between. This CDR3 spans 15 amino acids. The chain's CDR3 is CSARDAGGGNEKLFF. CDR3 sequence (DNA): TGCAGTGCTAGAGATGCCGGGGGCGGTAATGAAAAACTGTTTTTT.

J is TRBJ2-7 and V is TRBV27; 10 positions agree with TRBD2. Germline V CDR1 and CDR2: MNHEY, SMNVEV (reference sequence). J lost 3 bases, V lost 6 bases, and 11 bases had no gene match. This CDR3 is 16 amino acids long. CDR3 loop: CASSSLTSGDIYEQYF. The CDR3 nucleotides are TGTGCCAGCAGCTCTCTAACTAGCGGGGATATCTACGAGCAGTACTTC.

The J gene is TRBJ1-1, the V gene TRBV2, with 7 bases aligning to TRBD1. The CDR3 runs to 15 residues. Germline lookup yields CDR1 SNHLY and CDR2 FYNNEI. The V segment lost 6 bases and the J segment 0 bases; nucleotides outside the gene matches: 7. CDR3 sequence reads: CASRGDSSMNTEAFF. CDR3 bases: TGTGCCAGCAGGGGGGACAGTTCGATGAACACTGAAGCTTTCTTT. Full variable domain (rest looked up from reference TRBV2 and TRBJ1-1): EPEVTQTPSHQVTQMGQEVILRCVPISNHLYFYWYRQILGQKVEFLVSFYNNEISEKSEIFDDQFSVERPDGSNFTLKIRSTKLEDSAMYFCASRGDSSMNTEAFFGQGTRLTVV.

This chain joins TRBV6-6 and TRBJ2-7; D may correspond to TRBD1 or TRBD2 (5 bases each). CDR3 length: 13 amino acids. Germline CDR1 reads MNHNY; CDR2 reads SVGAGI (reference sequence). With 10 bases removed from V and 5 bases from J, the gap between germline ends came to 18 bases. The CDR3 DNA follows: TGTGCCAACGCCCCGGGACGTACGAACGAGCAGTACTTC. This codes for CANAPGRTNEQYF.

This clonotype was seen many times. This chain links TRBV6-5 with TRBJ1-1; D remains ambiguous. The germline gives CDR1 MNHEY, CDR2 SVGAGI. The V end was cut by 2 bases, the J end by 3 bases, with 7 bases between. This CDR3 has 13 residues. As DNA, the CDR3 is TGTGCCAGCAGTTACAATCGGGACACTGAAGCTTTCTTT. This encodes CASSYNRDTEAFF.

This chain uses TRBV6-2 or TRBV6-3 with TRBJ2-1, with D perhaps TRBD1 (6 bases). This CDR3 has 16 amino acids. Trimming removed 5 bases at V and 3 bases at J, with 17 bases between. Germline V gene data show CDR1 as MNHEY and CDR2 as SVGEGT. The CDR3 DNA reads TGTGCCAGCAGTACTAAGGACAGCCCCAACTACAATGAGCAGTTCTTC. Amino acids: CASSTKDSPNYNEQFF.

This clonotype was seen just once. The CDR3 coding sequence is TGCGCCAGCAGCCAAGATTTTGACAGGGGGATCTCCTACGAGCAGTACTTC. As protein: CASSQDFDRGISYEQYF. V and J are TRBV4-3 and TRBJ2-7; TRBD1 agrees at 9 bases. The CDR3 sequence is 17 residues long. V lost 0 bases and J lost 0; bases outside the gene matches: 6. Germline CDR1 reads LGHNA; CDR2 reads YSLEER.

The J gene is TRBJ2-1, the V gene TRBV7-7; D is unclear. Germline loops: CDR1 SSHAT, CDR2 FNYEAQ (reference sequence). V lost 1 base and J lost 8, with 9 bases in between. The CDR3 has 13 residues. CDR3 in amino acids: CASSLGAGDEQFF. In DNA, the CDR3 is TGTGCCAGCAGCTTAGGAGCTGGCGATGAGCAGTTCTTC.

The chain recombines TRBV27 with TRBJ2-6; D perhaps matches TRBD1 (6 bases). The germline V gene has CDR1 MNHEY and CDR2 SMNVEV (reference sequence). The V gene lost 3 bases and the J gene lost 3 bases, with 9 bases spanning the gap. The CDR3 extends over 15 amino acids. Here the CDR3 DNA reads TGTGCCAGCAGTTTCCAGGGGCTTGGGGCCAACGTCCTGACTTTC. Amino acid sequence: CASSFQGLGANVLTF.

The chain employs TRBV6-2 or TRBV6-3 and TRBJ2-1, with 9 positions matching TRBD2. Germline trimming cut 0 bases from V and 6 bases from J; bases unmatched to any gene: 6. CDR1 and CDR2 from the germline V gene are MNHEY and SVGEGT. The length of the CDR3 is 16 residues. The CDR3 nucleotides read TGTGCCAGCAGTTACTCGACTAGCGGAGTTCGCAATGAGCAGTTCTTC. Protein: CASSYSTSGVRNEQFF.

The chain couples TRBV6-4 to TRBJ1-2; D remains ambiguous. This CDR3 is 15 amino acids long. V shed 5 bases and J shed 5 bases, with 18 bases lying between them. Looked up from germline, CDR1 is MRHNA and CDR2 is SNTAGT. DNA for the CDR3: TGTGCCAGCAGTCCAGACTCTGCTGGGATATATGGCTACACCTTC. It translates to CASSPDSAGIYGYTF.

This clonotype was seen a handful of times. V and J are TRBV19 and TRBJ1-4; D ambiguous. The V gene lost 7 bases and the J gene lost 0 bases, with 6 bases spanning the gap. The CDR3 extends over 13 amino acids. CDR1 is LNHDA and CDR2 is SQIVND in the germline V gene (reference sequence). The CDR3 DNA sequence: TGTGCCAGTAATTATGCAACTAATGAAAAACTGTTTTTT. This translates into CASNYATNEKLFF.

The chain is built from TRBV7-9 and TRBJ1-2, with 8 bases identical to TRBD1. Losses at the gene ends were 5 bases for V and 3 bases for J; bases not matched to a gene: 5. CDR1 is SEHNR, CDR2 FQNEAQ, per germline (reference sequence). The CDR3 is 14 amino acids. CDR3 sequence: CASSQTGVDYGYTF. CDR3 sequence (DNA): TGTGCCAGCAGCCAGACAGGGGTAGACTATGGCTACACCTTC.

Points on this clonotype: An end of the junction does not agree with germline; a read error may underlie this. The chain combines TRBV27 with TRBJ2-1, with TRBD2 matching 8 bases. Germline CDR1 reads MNHEY; CDR2 reads SMNVEV (reference sequence). The CDR3 consists of 15 residues. The CDR3 nucleotides read TGTGCCAGCAGCTTATTCCGGACTAGCATTAATGAGCAGTTCTTC. Residues: CASSLFRTSINEQFF.

This clonotype was detected only a few times. The rearrangement uses TRBV4-1 and TRBJ2-5, with D perhaps TRBD2 (6 bases). The V end was cut by 0 bases, the J end by 4 bases, with 18 bases between. CDR1 and CDR2 from the germline V gene are MGHRA and YSYEKL. This CDR3 contains 17 residues. The CDR3 is CASSQDRSGLFRETQYF. DNA for the CDR3: TGCGCCAGCAGCCAAGATCGGTCGGGACTCTTCCGAGAGACCCAGTACTTC.

This chain links TRBV6-1 with TRBJ2-7; the D call may be TRBD1 or TRBD2 (7 bases each). The CDR3 length is 15 residues. The ends were cut back, 1 base at V and 4 bases at J, with 14 bases in the middle. Germline lookup yields CDR1 MNHNS and CDR2 SASEGT. CDR3 nucleotides: TGTGCCAGCAGTGAAGACGGGGGGACAGCGTACGAGCAGTACTTC. Its translation: CASSEDGGTAYEQYF.

This clonotype has more than one count but fewer than ten. This rearrangement joins TRBV7-9 to TRBJ2-1; TRBD1 or TRBD2 may be the D gene (5 bases each). Germline V gene lookup returns CDR1 SEHNR and CDR2 FQNEAQ (reference sequence). The CDR3 has 15 amino acids. V dropped 5 bases and J dropped 0 bases, with 11 bases sitting between them. The CDR3 here is CASSRDRSSYNEQFF. The CDR3 nucleotides read TGTGCCAGCAGCCGGGACCGGAGCTCCTACAATGAGCAGTTCTTC.

The table lists this clonotype with a few counts. The chain couples TRBV6-2 or TRBV6-3 to TRBJ1-5; TRBD1 aligns across 9 bases. Germline-derived CDR1 and CDR2 are MNHEY and SVGEGT. J gave up 4 bases and V 4 bases, and 11 bases lay outside the gene matches. This CDR3 is built from 17 residues. In nucleotides, the CDR3 is TGTGCCAGCAGTTCCATCCAATCCGGACAGGGGAATCAGCCCCAGCATTTT. It encodes CASSSIQSGQGNQPQHF.